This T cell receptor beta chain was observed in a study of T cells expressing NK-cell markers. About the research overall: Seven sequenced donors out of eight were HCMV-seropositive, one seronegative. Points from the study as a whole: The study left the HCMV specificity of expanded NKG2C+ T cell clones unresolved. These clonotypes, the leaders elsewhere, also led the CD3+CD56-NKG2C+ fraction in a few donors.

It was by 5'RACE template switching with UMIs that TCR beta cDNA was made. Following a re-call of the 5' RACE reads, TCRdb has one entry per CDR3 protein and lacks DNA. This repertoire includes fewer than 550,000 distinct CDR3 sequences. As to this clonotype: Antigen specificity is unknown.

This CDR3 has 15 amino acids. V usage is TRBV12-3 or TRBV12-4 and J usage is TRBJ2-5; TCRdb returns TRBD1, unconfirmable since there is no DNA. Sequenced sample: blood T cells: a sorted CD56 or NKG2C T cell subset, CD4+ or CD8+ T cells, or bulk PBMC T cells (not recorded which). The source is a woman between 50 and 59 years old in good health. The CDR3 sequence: CASSLGQGPGETQYF.